The clone carrying this T cell receptor beta chain was recorded many times. Its antigen is currently unknown. KT2, a clone with a known TCR, was spiked into unfractionated PBMC. Different KT2-to-PBMC ratios were created with a constant PBMC count. The sample belongs to a study of quantifying T cell responses using KT2 cells. Overall study: TCR alpha and beta constant-region primers primed reverse transcription of RNA. Estimated efficiency of the T4 ligation step was above 9.5% under optimum conditions. Study findings and constraints: Even the lowest spike-in, about one KT2 cell per 100,000 PBMC, yielded detectable KT2 sequences.

V shed 7 bases, J shed 1 base, and the junction held 4 bases outside the gene matches. The CDR3 is 14 residues long. Germline loops: CDR1 MNHEY, CDR2 SVGAGI. Each cDNA got a UMI-containing oligo ligated at its 3' end. First-round PCR used 3 to 4 cycles and beta primers RC1.1 and RC1.2 covering TRBC1 and TRBC2. TCRdb processed the UMI-ligation and nested PCR reads anew with MiXCR; each CDR3 protein has one entry. The sample shows around 50,000 distinct CDR3 sequences, under 14% of them seen only once. The source of this sequence is a human donor. The sample consisted of PBMCs spiked with cells of the T cell clone KT2. This rearrangement joins TRBV6-5 to TRBJ2-1, with 7 bases that match TRBD1. The CDR3 reads CASTPGQSYNEQFF. As DNA, the CDR3 is TGTGCCAGCACACCGGGACAGTCCTACAATGAGCAGTTCTTC.